Presented here are 20 T cell receptor beta chains from one specimen sequenced in a study of naive and memory T cell subsets. Both TRBC1 and TRBC2 were covered by a beta constant-region primer of two equimolar oligonucleotides. TCRdb passed the UMI-ligation and nested PCR reads through MiXCR, listing each CDR3 protein once. The data contain approximately 89,000 distinct CDR3 sequences, roughly 7% of them singletons. Sequences were obtained from central memory CD4+ T cells from blood. The receptors come from a human donor in good health.

This clonotype has a single count. This clone may be a read error of a much larger clone one base away. The V gene is TRBV6-5, the J gene TRBJ1-1; possibly TRBD1 for D (6 bases). CDR3 length equals 13 residues. V was pared by 6 bases and J by 10 bases, with 18 bases between. Germline V gene sequence: CDR1 MNHEY, CDR2 SVGAGI. CDR3 protein: CASSPRGGLVAFF. The CDR3 bases are TGTGCCAGCAGCCCACGGGGGGGGCTGGTAGCTTTCTTT.

In this sample, this clonotype turned up many times. The CDR3 DNA is TGTGCCAGCAGCAAAGGAACTGGAAACTATGGCTACACCTTC. Residues: CASSKGTGNYGYTF. The V gene is TRBV21-1, the J gene TRBJ1-2. TRBV21-1 is a recognized pseudogene. The CDR3 sequence is 14 residues long.

This clonotype has at least ten counts. The chain employs TRBV12-3 or TRBV12-4 and TRBJ2-5; 14 nucleotides line up with TRBD2. There are 17 residues in the CDR3. The V segment lost 4 bases and the J segment 5 bases; nucleotides outside the gene matches: 9. Here the CDR3 reads CASSWGLAGVGTETQYF. The CDR3 region has the DNA TGTGCCAGCAGTTGGGGACTAGCGGGAGTTGGAACGGAGACCCAGTACTTC.

This clonotype appeared many times. This sequence joins TRBV20-1 and TRBJ2-7, with a possible D match to TRBD2 (5 bases). This CDR3 contains 14 residues. Trimming stripped 3 bases from V and 2 bases from J, with 14 bases between. Looked up from germline, CDR1 is DFQATT and CDR2 is SNEGSKA (reference sequence). This CDR3 is CSASLREGAYEQYF. The CDR3 nucleotides read TGCAGTGCTAGTCTTCGGGAAGGAGCCTACGAGCAGTACTTC.

This clonotype was picked up a small number of times. This chain uses TRBV4-2 with TRBJ2-1; no clear D. V lost 0 bases to trimming and J lost 5 bases, with 14 bases between them. The germline V gene has CDR1 LGHNA and CDR2 YNFKEQ. This CDR3 region has 16 residues. CDR3 region: CASSQDLTLPNNEQFF. CDR3 DNA: TGTGCCAGCAGCCAAGATCTGACGCTCCCTAACAATGAGCAGTTCTTC.

This clonotype was recorded many times. For the CDR3, the DNA is TGTGCCAGCAGAGGGACAGGGGGCTATCAGCCCCAGCATTTT. Translation gives CASRGTGGYQPQHF. The rearrangement uses TRBV2 and TRBJ1-5; 12 bases are a match to TRBD1. The CDR3 sequence is 14 residues long. The V segment lost 6 bases and the J segment 5 bases; nucleotides outside the gene matches: 2. Germline values: CDR1 SNHLY, CDR2 FYNNEI.

This clonotype was counted ten times or more. The chain links TRBV20-1 to TRBJ1-1; no clear D gene. The CDR3 extends over 14 amino acids. The ends were cut back, 5 bases at V and 3 bases at J, with 16 bases in the middle. Germline assignment: CDR1 DFQATT and CDR2 SNEGSKA (reference sequence). The CDR3 loop is CSAPPTRGHTEAFF. CDR3 nucleotides: TGCAGTGCTCCTCCGACCCGGGGTCACACTGAAGCTTTCTTT.

This clonotype appeared many times. The rearrangement joins TRBV6-2 or TRBV6-3 to TRBJ2-7; D might be TRBD1 or TRBD2, each matching 5 bases. The germline V gene encodes CDR1 MNHEY and CDR2 SVGEGT. V gave up 4 bases and J gave up 1 base, with 14 bases separating them. CDR3 length equals 15 residues. This CDR3 is CASSLTRGKSYEQYF. CDR3 in DNA: TGTGCCAGCAGTTTAACCCGGGGCAAATCCTACGAGCAGTACTTC.

This clonotype was observed many times. The rearrangement links TRBV7-2 to TRBJ2-5, with D perhaps matching TRBD1 (5 bases). V was clipped by 5 bases and J by 5 bases, with 15 bases between them. Germline CDR1 SGHTA, CDR2 FQGNSA. The CDR3 extends over 14 amino acids. As DNA, the CDR3 is TGTGCCAGCAGCCAAAGCCCAGGGTTGGAGACCCAGTACTTC. This encodes CASSQSPGLETQYF.

This sequence joins TRBV19 and TRBJ1-5; the D is unclear. This CDR3 contains 14 residues. CDR1 and CDR2 from the germline V gene are LNHDA and SQIVND (reference sequence). V lost 7 bases and J 0 bases, leaving 10 bases between the germline ends. Here the CDR3 reads CASTLLNSNQPQHF. The DNA of the CDR3 is TGTGCCAGTACCCTCCTTAATAGCAATCAGCCCCAGCATTTT.

This clonotype occurred many times. The CDR3 sequence is CASSTRDVQGWCSNQPQHF. The CDR3 DNA reads as TGTGCCAGCAGCACGCGGGACGTACAGGGGTGGTGTAGCAATCAGCCCCAGCATTTT. The rearrangement uses TRBV7-9 and TRBJ1-5, with 7 bases lining up with TRBD1. Trimming cost V 5 bases and J 0 bases; bases outside gene matches: 16. The germline V gene encodes CDR1 SEHNR and CDR2 FQNEAQ (reference sequence). This CDR3 is built from 19 residues.

This clonotype was seen repeatedly, ten times or more. The rearrangement uses TRBV19 and TRBJ1-5; TRBD1 is a possible D gene (5 bases). This CDR3 contains 16 residues. Per germline, CDR1 LNHDA and CDR2 SQIVND (reference sequence). Trimming stripped 7 bases from V and 1 base from J, with 17 bases between. In DNA form, the CDR3 reads TGTGCCAGTACCCCTGGGGGAGTCTGGAGCAATCAGCCCCAGCATTTT. This gives the protein CASTPGGVWSNQPQHF.

In this sample, this clonotype turned up a few times. The chain couples TRBV15 to TRBJ1-2; the D is unclear. This CDR3 region has 14 residues. CDR1 is LNHNV, CDR2 YYDKDF, per germline (reference sequence). The V end was cut by 5 bases, the J end by 3 bases, with 13 bases between. The CDR3 sequence is CATSPPGRDYGYTF. The DNA of the CDR3 is TGTGCCACCAGCCCCCCGGGGAGGGACTATGGCTACACCTTC.

As to this clonotype: One end of the junction does not line up with germline, which may come from a read error. The V and J genes are TRBV12-3 or TRBV12-4 and TRBJ1-1; D is perhaps TRBD1 (5 bases). This CDR3 spans 13 amino acids. The CDR3 is CRSSWGEGTEAFF. The CDR3 nucleotides are TGCCGCTCATCGTGGGGCGAGGGCACTGAAGCTTTCTTT.

Ten or more counts support this clonotype. The gene calls are TRBV28 and TRBJ2-5, with unresolved D. Trimming shortened V by 1 base and J by 6 bases, and 9 bases separated the two germline ends. The CDR3 contains 13 residues. Germline V gene lookup returns CDR1 MDHEN and CDR2 SYDVKM. The CDR3 region is CASSLSQLKTQYF. Written as DNA, the CDR3 is TGTGCCAGCAGTTTATCACAGTTAAAGACCCAGTACTTC. The variable domain in full, completed from reference TRBV28 and TRBJ2-5, reads DVKVTQSSRYLVKRTGEKVFLECVQDMDHENMFWYRQDPGLGLRLIYFSYDVKMKEKGDIPEGYSVSREKKERFSLILESASTNQTSMYLCASSLSQLKTQYFGPGTRLLVL.

Only a few counts were recorded for this clonotype. The J gene is TRBJ2-7, the V gene TRBV28; possible D gene TRBD1, 5 bases. Germline assignment: CDR1 MDHEN and CDR2 SYDVKM. Trimming left V 4 bases short and J 3 bases short, with 16 bases between. This CDR3 is 15 amino acids long. For the CDR3, the DNA is TGTGCCAGCAGTTCGCGACAGATGGGGTACTACGAGCAGTACTTC. This gives the protein CASSSRQMGYYEQYF.

This clonotype was counted ten times or more. V usage is TRBV4-3 and J usage is TRBJ1-2; the D gene is possibly TRBD1 (5 bases). This CDR3 comprises 14 residues. Germline CDR1 LGHNA, CDR2 YSLEER. With 0 bases removed from V and 8 bases from J, the gap between germline ends came to 13 bases. The CDR3, as DNA: TGCGCCAGCAGCCAAGATCCGGCGGGGCGAGGCTACACCTTC. Protein product: CASSQDPAGRGYTF.

This clonotype was counted many times. The chain uses TRBV12-3 or TRBV12-4 and TRBJ1-3, with D possibly TRBD1 on 5 matching bases. The CDR3 runs 14 residues. Deletions cut 6 bases from V and 2 bases from J, with 11 bases between. CDR3 coding DNA: TGTGCCAGCAGAGGGACCTCGGCTGGAAACACCATATATTTT. Translating it yields CASRGTSAGNTIYF.

This clonotype was picked up many times. The rearrangement links TRBV12-3 or TRBV12-4 to TRBJ1-5, with 8 bases that match TRBD1. With 6 bases clipped from V and 1 base from J, the junction kept 5 bases outside the gene matches. This CDR3 has 15 amino acids. CDR3 loop: CASSNQGASNQPQHF. The CDR3 DNA sequence: TGTGCCAGCAGCAACCAGGGGGCCAGCAATCAGCCCCAGCATTTT.

This clonotype was found many times. CDR3 in DNA: TGTGCCACAAGCGGGTTTGGTCAGCCCCAGCATTTT. This sequence encodes CATSGFGQPQHF. The genes are TRBV15 and TRBJ1-5; D is unresolved. There are 12 residues in the CDR3. Trimming removed 9 bases from V and 6 bases from J, with 12 bases in between. Germline V gives CDR1 LNHNV, CDR2 YYDKDF (reference sequence).